This T cell receptor (beta chain) appears in the sequencing data of a study of blood T cells in healthy people across ages. V trimming: 1 base; J trimming: 9 bases; junction bases outside the gene matches: 11. The CDR3 runs 16 residues. Germline lookup yields CDR1 SGHVS and CDR2 FQNEAQ. Primers used in a second PCR of about 6 to 11 cycles were a sample-barcoded 5' primer and a J-beta primer mix. A single record per CDR3 protein comes from TCRdb applying MiXCR to the 5' RACE reads. The data contain under 1,000,000 distinct CDR3 sequences, around 34% of them singletons. This clonotype was recorded a few times. Its antigen is not identified. Findings and limits, study-wide: In long-lived donors, naive CD4+ cell counts and diversity exceeded those of aged donors.

This TCR came from a man aged 18 to 29 in good health. The sample comprised blood. The chain is built from TRBV7-8 and TRBJ2-1, with TRBD2 matching 8 bases. The CDR3 nucleotides are TGTGCCAGCAGCTTAGTGTTAGGGCGGGGGGTGGCTGAGCAGTTCTTC. As protein: CASSLVLGRGVAEQFF.